Below, 10 T cell receptor beta chains from the same sample are listed, as sequenced in a study of low-dose radiotherapy and immunotherapy resistance in tumors. Time point given: after trial treatment. The treatment denotes: LDRT plus nivolumab, ipilimumab, low-dose cyclophosphamide and aspirin (RACIN trial). Covering alpha and beta chains, TRAV- and TRBV-specific primers were used for the first-strand cDNA. The TCRs were subjected to amplification over around 19 PCR cycles employing a constant-region primer in conjunction with a V-primer adapter. TCRdb independently ran MiXCR on the reads; one entry per CDR3 protein. This repertoire shows tens of thousands of distinct CDR3 sequences, about a sixth found once; its top ten account for about 1.3%. Sequenced material: PBMCs, taken after low-dose radiotherapy plus immunotherapy. Receptor source: a male donor with prostate cancer.

This clonotype was seen ten or more times. V usage is TRBV28 and J usage is TRBJ1-1; D remains unclear. The CDR3 sequence is 12 residues long. V was trimmed by 2 bases and J by 1 base, leaving 2 bases between them. Germline-derived CDR1 and CDR2 are MDHEN and SYDVKM. The CDR3 DNA sequence: TGTGCCAGCAGTTTAGGGAACACTGAAGCTTTCTTT. Its translation is CASSLGNTEAFF.

This clonotype was seen ten or more times. V usage is TRBV5-5 and J usage is TRBJ2-5, with 8 bases identical to TRBD2. Germline values: CDR1 SGHKS, CDR2 YYEKEE (reference sequence). The CDR3 contains 15 residues. The J segment lost 5 bases and the V segment lost 1 base, leaving 7 bases of the junction unmatched. The CDR3 sequence is CASSLIAGGRETQYF. The CDR3 DNA sequence: TGTGCCAGCAGCTTGATCGCGGGAGGACGTGAGACCCAGTACTTC.

V usage is TRBV2 and J usage is TRBJ2-5; D is ambiguous. Trimming removed 10 bases from V and 2 bases from J, with 11 bases in between. CDR1 is SNHLY, CDR2 FYNNEI, per germline. The CDR3 consists of 12 residues. The CDR3 protein is CATSVWQETQYF. CDR3 nucleotides: TGTGCCACCTCAGTGTGGCAAGAGACCCAGTACTTC.

The chain is built from TRBV28 and TRBJ2-7; D possibly matches TRBD1 or TRBD2 (7 bases each). Germline V gives CDR1 MDHEN, CDR2 SYDVKM. The CDR3 length is 16 residues. V gave up 5 bases and J gave up 6 bases, with 23 bases separating them. CDR3 in DNA: TGTGCCAGCAGTAGTTTCCCAGGGGGAGGGCCCCGCGAGCAGTACTTC. Residues: CASSSFPGGGPREQYF.

This clonotype has at least ten counts. The V gene is TRBV7-6, the J gene TRBJ1-2; D remains unclear. V dropped 5 bases and J dropped 5 bases, with 12 bases sitting between them. CDR1 is SGHVS and CDR2 is FNYEAQ in the germline V gene. This CDR3 spans 13 amino acids. CDR3 in amino acids: CASSLEGKYGYTF. The CDR3 DNA reads as TGTGCCAGCAGCCTAGAAGGGAAGTATGGCTACACCTTC.

This clonotype appeared many times. The CDR3 region has the DNA TGTGCCAGTCGGGCAGGGGGGCCCACTGAGAGCTACACCTTC. Translation: CASRAGGPTESYTF. J is TRBJ1-2 and V is TRBV6-1, with 7 bases that match TRBD1. CDR1 and CDR2 (germline): MNHNS, SASEGT. The CDR3 runs to 14 residues. The junction had 16 bases not matched to a gene; V was cut back by 9 bases and J by 9 bases.

This clonotype was seen at least ten times. The rearrangement uses TRBV28 and TRBJ1-3; TRBD1 agrees at 7 bases. CDR1 and CDR2 from the germline V gene are MDHEN and SYDVKM. The CDR3 sequence is 15 residues long. V lost 4 bases and J lost 0; bases outside the gene matches: 3. CDR3 amino acids: CASSSGQSSGNTIYF. Written as DNA, the CDR3 is TGTGCCAGCAGTTCGGGACAGTCCTCTGGAAACACCATATATTTT.

This clonotype was observed at least ten times. The J gene is TRBJ2-1, the V gene TRBV3-1, with D possibly TRBD1 on 6 matching bases. Looked up from germline, CDR1 is LGHDT and CDR2 is YNNKEL (reference sequence). CDR3 length equals 14 residues. V was cut by 4 bases and J by 4 bases, with 11 bases left in between. CDR3 DNA sequence: TGTGCCAGCAGCCCCCGGGACAAATACAATGAGCAGTTCTTC. Amino acids: CASSPRDKYNEQFF.

This clonotype was detected ten times or more. This rearrangement joins TRBV27 to TRBJ2-5; D remains ambiguous. The germline gives CDR1 MNHEY, CDR2 SMNVEV (reference sequence). V dropped 2 bases and J dropped 5 bases, with 15 bases sitting between them. The CDR3 is 15 residues long. The CDR3 region has the DNA TGTGCCAGCAGTTTACTTGGCCCTGGTCCGGAGACCCAGTACTTC. Translating it yields CASSLLGPGPETQYF.

The table lists this clonotype with many counts. The CDR3 loop is CASSLMAGGEQYF. The CDR3 bases are TGCGCCAGCAGCTTGATGGCCGGGGGGGAGCAGTACTTC. V and J are TRBV5-1 and TRBJ2-7; 7 positions match TRBD2. Per the germline V gene, CDR1 is SGHRS and CDR2 is YFSETQ. Trimming at V came to 1 base and at J to 7 bases, leaving 5 bases not matched to a gene. This CDR3 contains 13 residues.